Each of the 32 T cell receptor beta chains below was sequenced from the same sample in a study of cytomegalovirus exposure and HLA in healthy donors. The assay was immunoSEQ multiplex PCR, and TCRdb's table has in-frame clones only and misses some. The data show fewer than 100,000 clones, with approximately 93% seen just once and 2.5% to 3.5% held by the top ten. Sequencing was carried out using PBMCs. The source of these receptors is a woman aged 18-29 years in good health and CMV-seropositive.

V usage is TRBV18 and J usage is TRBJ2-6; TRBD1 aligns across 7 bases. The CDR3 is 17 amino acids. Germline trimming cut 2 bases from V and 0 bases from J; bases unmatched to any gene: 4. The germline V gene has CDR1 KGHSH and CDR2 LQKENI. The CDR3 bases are TGTGCCAGCTCACCATCGGGACAGCCCTCTGGGGCCAACGTCCTGACTTTC. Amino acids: CASSPSGQPSGANVLTF.

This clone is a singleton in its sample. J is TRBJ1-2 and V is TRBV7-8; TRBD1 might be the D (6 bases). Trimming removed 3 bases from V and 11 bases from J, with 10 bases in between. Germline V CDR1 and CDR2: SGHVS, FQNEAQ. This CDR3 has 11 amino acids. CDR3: CASSLTGWYTF. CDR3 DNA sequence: TGTGCCAGCAGCTTGACAGGATGGTACACCTTC.

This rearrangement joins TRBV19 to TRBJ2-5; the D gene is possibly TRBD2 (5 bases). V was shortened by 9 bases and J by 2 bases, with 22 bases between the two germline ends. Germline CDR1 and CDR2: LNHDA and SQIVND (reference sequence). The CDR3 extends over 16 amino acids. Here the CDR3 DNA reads TGTGCCAGCTCCGCGTTTGGGAGCAGCTTACAAGAGACCCAGTACTTC. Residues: CASSAFGSSLQETQYF.

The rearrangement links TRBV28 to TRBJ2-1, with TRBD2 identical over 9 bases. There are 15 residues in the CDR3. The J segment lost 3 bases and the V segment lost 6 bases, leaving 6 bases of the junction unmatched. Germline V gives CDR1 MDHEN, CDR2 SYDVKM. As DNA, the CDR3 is TGTGCCAGCAGCCCAGCTAGCGGGAACTACAATGAGCAGTTCTTC. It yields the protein CASSPASGNYNEQFF.

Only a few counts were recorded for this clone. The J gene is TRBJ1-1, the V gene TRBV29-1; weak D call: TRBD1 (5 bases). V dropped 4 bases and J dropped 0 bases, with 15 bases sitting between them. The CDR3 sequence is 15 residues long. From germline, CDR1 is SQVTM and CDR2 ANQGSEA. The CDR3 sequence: CSVAPGWGMNTEAFF. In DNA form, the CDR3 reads TGCAGCGTTGCTCCCGGGTGGGGCATGAACACTGAAGCTTTCTTT.

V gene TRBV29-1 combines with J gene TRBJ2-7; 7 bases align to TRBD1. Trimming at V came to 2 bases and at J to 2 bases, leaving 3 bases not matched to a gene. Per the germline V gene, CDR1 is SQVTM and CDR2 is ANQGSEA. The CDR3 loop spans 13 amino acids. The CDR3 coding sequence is TGCAGCGTTGAATTGGGACAGACCTACGAGCAGTACTTC. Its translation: CSVELGQTYEQYF.

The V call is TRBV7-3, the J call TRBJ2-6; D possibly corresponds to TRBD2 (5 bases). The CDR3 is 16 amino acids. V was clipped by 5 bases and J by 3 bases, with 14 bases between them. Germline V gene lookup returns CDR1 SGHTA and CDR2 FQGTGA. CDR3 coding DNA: TGTGCCAGCAGCAGACTACCTGCACTTGGGGCCAACGTCCTGACTTTC. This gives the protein CASSRLPALGANVLTF.

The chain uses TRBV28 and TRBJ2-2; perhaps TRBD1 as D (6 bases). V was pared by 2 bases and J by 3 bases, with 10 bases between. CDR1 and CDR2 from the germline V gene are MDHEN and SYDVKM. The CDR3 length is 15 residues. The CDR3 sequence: CASSLGGQDTGELFF. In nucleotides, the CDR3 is TGTGCCAGCAGTTTAGGGGGCCAGGACACCGGGGAGCTGTTTTTT.

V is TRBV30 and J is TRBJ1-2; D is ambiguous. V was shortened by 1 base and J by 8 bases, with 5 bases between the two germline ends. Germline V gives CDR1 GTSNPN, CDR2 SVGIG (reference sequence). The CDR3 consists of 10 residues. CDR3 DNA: TGTGCCTGGAGTGCCTACGGCTACACCTTC. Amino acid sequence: CAWSAYGYTF.

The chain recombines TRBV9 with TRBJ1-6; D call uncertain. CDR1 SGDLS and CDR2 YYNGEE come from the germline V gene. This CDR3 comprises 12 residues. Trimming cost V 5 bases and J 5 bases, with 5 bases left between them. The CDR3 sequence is CASSLDNSPLHF. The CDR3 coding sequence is TGTGCCAGCAGTCTAGATAATTCACCCCTCCACTTT.

CDR3 in DNA: TGCGCCAGCAGCCAAGGGGCAATGTTTCCTGAAGCTTTCTTT. It codes for CASSQGAMFPEAFF. J is TRBJ1-1 and V is TRBV4-3; no clear D. This CDR3 is built from 14 residues. Germline V gene sequence: CDR1 LGHNA, CDR2 YSLEER. V gave up 1 base and J gave up 6 bases, with 12 bases separating them.

CDR3 DNA sequence: TGTGCCATCGACAGGCGGGCCAAAAACATTCAGTACTTC. It is translated as CAIDRRAKNIQYF. V is TRBV7-9 and J is TRBJ2-4; D is perhaps TRBD1 (6 bases). CDR1 and CDR2 from the germline V gene are SEHNR and FQNEAQ (reference sequence). The V end lost 10 bases, the J end lost 1 base, and 11 bases lay between the germline ends. CDR3 length: 13 residues.

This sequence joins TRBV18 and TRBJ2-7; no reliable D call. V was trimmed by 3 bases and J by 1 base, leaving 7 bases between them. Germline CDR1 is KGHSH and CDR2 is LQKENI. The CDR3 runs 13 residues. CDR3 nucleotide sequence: TGTGCCAGCTCACCGGCCAGATCCTACGAGCAGTACTTC. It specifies CASSPARSYEQYF.

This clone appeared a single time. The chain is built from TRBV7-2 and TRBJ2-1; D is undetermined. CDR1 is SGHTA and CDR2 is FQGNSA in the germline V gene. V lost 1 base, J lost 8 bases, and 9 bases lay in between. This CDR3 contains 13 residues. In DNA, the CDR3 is TGTGCCAGCAGCTTAGTAGAGGCGTATGAGCAGTTCTTC. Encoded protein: CASSLVEAYEQFF.

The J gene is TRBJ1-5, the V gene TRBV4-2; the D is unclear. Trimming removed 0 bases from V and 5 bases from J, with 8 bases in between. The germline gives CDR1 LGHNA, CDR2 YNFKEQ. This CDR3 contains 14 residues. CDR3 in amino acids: CASSQEFQDQPQHF. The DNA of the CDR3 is TGTGCCAGCAGCCAAGAATTCCAGGATCAGCCCCAGCATTTT.

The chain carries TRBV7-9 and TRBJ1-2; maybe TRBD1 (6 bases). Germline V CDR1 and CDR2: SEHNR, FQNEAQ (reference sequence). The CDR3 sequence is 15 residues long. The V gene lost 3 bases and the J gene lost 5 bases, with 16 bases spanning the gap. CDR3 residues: CASSLQQGPGYGYTF. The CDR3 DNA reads TGTGCCAGCAGCTTGCAACAGGGACCCGGGTATGGCTACACCTTC. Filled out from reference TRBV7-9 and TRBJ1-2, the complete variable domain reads DTGVSQNPRHKITKRGQNVTFRCDPISEHNRLYWYRQTLGQGPEFLTYFQNEAQLEKSRLLSDRFSAERPKGSFSTLEIQRTEQGDSAMYLCASSLQQGPGYGYTFGSGTRLTVV.

Here the CDR3 reads CASSLGTELNYGYTF. In DNA, the CDR3 is TGCGCCAGCAGCCTCGGGACAGAGCTGAACTATGGCTACACCTTC. The gene calls are TRBV4-3 and TRBJ1-2; 7 nucleotides match TRBD1. Trimming at V came to 4 bases and at J to 2 bases, leaving 7 bases not matched to a gene. This CDR3 has 15 amino acids. Germline values: CDR1 LGHNA, CDR2 YSLEER.

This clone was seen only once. The CDR3 region is CASSLRQGGPLFYGYTF. DNA for the CDR3: TGTGCCAGCAGCCTTAGACAGGGGGGTCCCCTTTTCTATGGCTACACCTTC. The V and J genes are TRBV7-2 and TRBJ1-2; 9 bases fit TRBD1. The V and J ends lost 5 bases and 4 bases, in that order; junction bases with no gene match: 14. Per the germline V gene, CDR1 is SGHTA and CDR2 is FQGNSA. CDR3 length: 17 residues.

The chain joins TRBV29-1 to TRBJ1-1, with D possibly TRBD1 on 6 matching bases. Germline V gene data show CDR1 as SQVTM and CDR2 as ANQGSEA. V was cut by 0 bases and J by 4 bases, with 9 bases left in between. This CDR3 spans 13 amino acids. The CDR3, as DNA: TGCAGCGTTGAAGACAGCAGGGGCACTGAAGCTTTCTTT. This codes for CSVEDSRGTEAFF. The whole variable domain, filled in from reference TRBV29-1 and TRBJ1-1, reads SAVISQKPSRDICQRGTSLTIQCQVDSQVTMMFWYRQQPGQSLTLIATANQGSEATYESGFVIDKFPISRPNLTFSTLTVSNMSPEDSSIYLCSVEDSRGTEAFFGQGTRLTVV.

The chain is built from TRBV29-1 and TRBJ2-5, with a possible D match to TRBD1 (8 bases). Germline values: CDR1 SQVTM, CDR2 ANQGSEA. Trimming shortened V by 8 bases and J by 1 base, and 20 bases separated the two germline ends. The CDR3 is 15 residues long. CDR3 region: CSSTGASGAQETQYF. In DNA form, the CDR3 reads TGCAGCTCGACAGGGGCTAGCGGTGCCCAAGAGACCCAGTACTTC. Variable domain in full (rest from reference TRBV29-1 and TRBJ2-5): SAVISQKPSRDICQRGTSLTIQCQVDSQVTMMFWYRQQPGQSLTLIATANQGSEATYESGFVIDKFPISRPNLTFSTLTVSNMSPEDSSIYLCSSTGASGAQETQYFGPGTRLLVL.

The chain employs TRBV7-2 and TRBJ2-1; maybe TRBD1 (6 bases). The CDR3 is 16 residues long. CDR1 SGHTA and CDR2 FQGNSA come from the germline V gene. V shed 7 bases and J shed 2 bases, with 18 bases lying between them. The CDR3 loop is CASIPLGGRTYNEQFF. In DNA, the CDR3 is TGTGCCAGCATCCCCCTTGGGGGCCGGACCTACAATGAGCAGTTCTTC.

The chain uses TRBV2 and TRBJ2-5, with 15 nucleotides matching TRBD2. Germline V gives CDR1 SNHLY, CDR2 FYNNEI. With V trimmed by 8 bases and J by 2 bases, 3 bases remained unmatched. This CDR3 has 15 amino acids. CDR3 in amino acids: CASRGTSGGQETQYF. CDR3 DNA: TGTGCCAGCCGCGGGACTAGCGGGGGGCAAGAGACCCAGTACTTC. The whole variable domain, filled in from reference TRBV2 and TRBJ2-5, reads EPEVTQTPSHQVTQMGQEVILRCVPISNHLYFYWYRQILGQKVEFLVSFYNNEISEKSEIFDDQFSVERPDGSNFTLKIRSTKLEDSAMYFCASRGTSGGQETQYFGPGTRLLVL.

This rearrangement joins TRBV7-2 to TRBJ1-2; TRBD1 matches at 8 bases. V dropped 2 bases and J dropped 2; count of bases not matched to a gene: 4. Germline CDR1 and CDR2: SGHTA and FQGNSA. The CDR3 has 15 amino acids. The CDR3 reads CASSLRSGGNYGYTF. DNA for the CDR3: TGTGCCAGCAGCTTAAGGTCAGGGGGCAACTATGGCTACACCTTC.

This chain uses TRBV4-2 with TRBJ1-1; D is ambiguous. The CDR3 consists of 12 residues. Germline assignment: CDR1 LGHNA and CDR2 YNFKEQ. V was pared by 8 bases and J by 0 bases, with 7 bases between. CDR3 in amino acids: CASGRMNTEAFF. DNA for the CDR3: TGTGCCAGCGGCAGAATGAACACTGAAGCTTTCTTT.

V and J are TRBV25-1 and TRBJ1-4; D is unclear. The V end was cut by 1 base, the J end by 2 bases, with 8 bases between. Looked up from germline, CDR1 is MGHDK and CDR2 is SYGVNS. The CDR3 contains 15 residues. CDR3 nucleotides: TGTGCCAGCAGTGAATTGGGCACCACTAATGAAAAACTGTTTTTT. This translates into CASSELGTTNEKLFF.

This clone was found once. CDR3 nucleotide sequence: TGTGCCAGCAGCTTAGCGGCGGGGGGGAGCGCAGATACGCAGTATTTT. This gives the protein CASSLAAGGSADTQYF. J is TRBJ2-3 and V is TRBV7-9; 9 nucleotides agree with TRBD2. CDR1 and CDR2 (germline): SEHNR, FQNEAQ (reference sequence). The CDR3 is 16 residues long. The junction had 5 bases not matched to a gene; V was cut back by 0 bases and J by 4 bases.

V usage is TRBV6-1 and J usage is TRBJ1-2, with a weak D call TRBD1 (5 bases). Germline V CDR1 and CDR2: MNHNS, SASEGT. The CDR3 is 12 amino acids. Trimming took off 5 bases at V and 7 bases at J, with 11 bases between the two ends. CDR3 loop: CASSTRQFGYTF. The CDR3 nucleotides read TGTGCCAGCAGTACCCGACAGTTTGGCTACACCTTC.

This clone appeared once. CDR3: CASSFGWAGTGIYEQYF. The CDR3 DNA is TGTGCCAGCAGCTTCGGGTGGGCCGGGACAGGCATCTACGAGCAGTACTTC. V is TRBV11-2 and J is TRBJ2-7; the match to TRBD1 covers 8 bases. Germline CDR1 reads SGHAT; CDR2 reads FQNNGV. The CDR3 contains 17 residues. V dropped 3 bases and J dropped 3; count of bases not matched to a gene: 13.

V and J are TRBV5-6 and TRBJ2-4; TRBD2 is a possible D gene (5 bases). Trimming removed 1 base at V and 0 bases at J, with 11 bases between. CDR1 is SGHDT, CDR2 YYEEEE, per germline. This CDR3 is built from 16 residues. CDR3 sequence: CASSLFREIAKNIQYF. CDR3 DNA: TGTGCCAGCAGCTTGTTCCGGGAAATAGCCAAAAACATTCAGTACTTC.

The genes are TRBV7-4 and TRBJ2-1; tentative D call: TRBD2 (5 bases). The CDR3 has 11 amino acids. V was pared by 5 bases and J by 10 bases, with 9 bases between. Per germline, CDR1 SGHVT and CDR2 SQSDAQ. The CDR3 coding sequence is TGTGCCAGCAGCAAAACGGGGGAGCAGTTCTTC. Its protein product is CASSKTGEQFF. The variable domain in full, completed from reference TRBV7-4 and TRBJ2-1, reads GAGVSQSPRYKVAKRGRDVALRCDSISGHVTLYWYRQTLGQGSEVLTYSQSDAQRDKSGRPSGRFSAERPERSVSTLKIQRTEQGDSAVYLCASSKTGEQFFGPGTRLTVL.

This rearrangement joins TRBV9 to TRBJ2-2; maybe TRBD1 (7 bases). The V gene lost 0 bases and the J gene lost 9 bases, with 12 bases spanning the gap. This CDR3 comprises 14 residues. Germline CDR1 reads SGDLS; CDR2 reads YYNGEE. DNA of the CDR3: TGTGCCAGCAGCGTAGGAGCAGGGGGGTGGGAGCTGTTTTTT. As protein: CASSVGAGGWELFF. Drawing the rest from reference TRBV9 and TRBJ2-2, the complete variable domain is DSGVTQTPKHLITATGQRVTLRCSPRSGDLSVYWYQQSLDQGLQFLIQYYNGEERAKGNILERFSAQQFPDLHSELNLSSLELGDSALYFCASSVGAGGWELFFGEGSRLTVL.

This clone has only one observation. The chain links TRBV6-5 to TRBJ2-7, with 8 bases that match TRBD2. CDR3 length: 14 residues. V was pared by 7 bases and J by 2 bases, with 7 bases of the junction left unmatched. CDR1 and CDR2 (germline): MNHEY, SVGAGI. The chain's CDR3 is CASNKLLAAYEQYF. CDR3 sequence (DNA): TGTGCCAGCAATAAGCTACTAGCGGCCTACGAGCAGTACTTC.